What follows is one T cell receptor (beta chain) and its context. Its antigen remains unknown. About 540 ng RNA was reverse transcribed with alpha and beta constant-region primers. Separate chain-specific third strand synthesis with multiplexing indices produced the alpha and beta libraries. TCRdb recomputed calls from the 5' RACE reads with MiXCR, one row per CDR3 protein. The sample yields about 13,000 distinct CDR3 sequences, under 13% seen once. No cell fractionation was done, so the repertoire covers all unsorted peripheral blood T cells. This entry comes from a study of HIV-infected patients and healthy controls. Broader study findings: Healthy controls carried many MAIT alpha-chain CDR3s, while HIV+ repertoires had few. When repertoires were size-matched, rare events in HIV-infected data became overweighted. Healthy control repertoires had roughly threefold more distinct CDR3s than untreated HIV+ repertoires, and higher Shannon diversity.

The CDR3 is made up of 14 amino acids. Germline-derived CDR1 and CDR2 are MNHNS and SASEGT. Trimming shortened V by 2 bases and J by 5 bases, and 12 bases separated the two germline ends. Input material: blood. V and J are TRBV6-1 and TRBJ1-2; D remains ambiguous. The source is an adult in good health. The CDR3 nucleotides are TGTGCCAGCAGTGAAATCACAGAATTATATGGCTACACCTTC. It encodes CASSEITELYGYTF.